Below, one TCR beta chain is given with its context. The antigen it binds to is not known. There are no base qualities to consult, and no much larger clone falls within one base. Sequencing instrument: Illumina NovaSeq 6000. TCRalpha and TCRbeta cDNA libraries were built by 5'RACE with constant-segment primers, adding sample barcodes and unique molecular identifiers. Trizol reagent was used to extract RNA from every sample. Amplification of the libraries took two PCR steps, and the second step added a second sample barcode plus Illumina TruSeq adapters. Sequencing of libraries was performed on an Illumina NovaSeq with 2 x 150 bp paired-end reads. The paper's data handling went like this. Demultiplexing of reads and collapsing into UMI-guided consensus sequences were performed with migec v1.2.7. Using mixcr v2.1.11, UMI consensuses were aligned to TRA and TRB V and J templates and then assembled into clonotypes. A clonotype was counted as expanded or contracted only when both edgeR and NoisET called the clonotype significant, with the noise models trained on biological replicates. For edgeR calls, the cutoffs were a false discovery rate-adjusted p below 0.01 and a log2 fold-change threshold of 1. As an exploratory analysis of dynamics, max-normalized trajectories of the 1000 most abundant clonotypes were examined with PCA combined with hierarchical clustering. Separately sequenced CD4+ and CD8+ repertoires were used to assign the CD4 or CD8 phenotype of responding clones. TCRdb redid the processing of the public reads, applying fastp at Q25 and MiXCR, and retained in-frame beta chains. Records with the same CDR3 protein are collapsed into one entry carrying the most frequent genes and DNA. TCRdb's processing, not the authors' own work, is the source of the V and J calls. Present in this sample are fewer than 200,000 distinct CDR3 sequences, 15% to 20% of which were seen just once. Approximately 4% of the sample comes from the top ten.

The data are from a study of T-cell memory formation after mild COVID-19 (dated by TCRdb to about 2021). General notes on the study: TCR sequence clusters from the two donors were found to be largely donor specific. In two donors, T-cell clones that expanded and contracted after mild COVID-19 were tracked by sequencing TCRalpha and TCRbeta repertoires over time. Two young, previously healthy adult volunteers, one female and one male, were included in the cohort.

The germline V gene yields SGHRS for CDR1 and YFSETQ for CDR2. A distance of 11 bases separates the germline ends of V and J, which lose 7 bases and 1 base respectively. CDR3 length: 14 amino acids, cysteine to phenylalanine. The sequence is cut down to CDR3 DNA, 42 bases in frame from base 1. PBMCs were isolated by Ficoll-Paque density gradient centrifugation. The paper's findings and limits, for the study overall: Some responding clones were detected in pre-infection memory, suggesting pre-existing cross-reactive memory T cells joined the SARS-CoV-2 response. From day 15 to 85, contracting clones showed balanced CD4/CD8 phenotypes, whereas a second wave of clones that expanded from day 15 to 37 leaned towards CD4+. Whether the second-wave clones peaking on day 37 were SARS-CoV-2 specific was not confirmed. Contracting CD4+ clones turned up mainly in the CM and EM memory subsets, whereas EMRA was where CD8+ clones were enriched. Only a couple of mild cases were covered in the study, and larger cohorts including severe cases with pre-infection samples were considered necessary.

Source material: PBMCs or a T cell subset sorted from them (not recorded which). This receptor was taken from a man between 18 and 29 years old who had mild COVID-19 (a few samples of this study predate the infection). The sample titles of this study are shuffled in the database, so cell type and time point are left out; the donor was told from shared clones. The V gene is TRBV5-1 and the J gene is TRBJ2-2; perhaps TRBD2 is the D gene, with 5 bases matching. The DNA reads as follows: TGCGCCAGCCAAGGCGGGCAGAACACCGGGGAGCTGTTTTTT. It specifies CASQGGQNTGELFF.